The 9 T cell receptor beta chains below were found in one sample sequenced in a study of T cell responses to AZD1222 COVID-19 vaccine. Some clones are missing from TCRdb's copy, which holds only in-frame ones; the method was immunoSEQ multiplex PCR. The sample shows 150,000 to 200,000 clones, 94% of them seen only once. The material was peripheral blood, obtained on day 0 of AZD1222 vaccination. The receptors originated from an adult in good health.

The chain combines TRBV11-2 with TRBJ2-7, with a weak D call TRBD1 (5 bases). The germline V gene has CDR1 SGHAT and CDR2 FQNNGV. V lost 5 bases and J lost 4, with 18 bases in between. This CDR3 is built from 15 residues. In nucleotides, the CDR3 is TGTGCCAGCAGCGGAAAAGGGGTTTGGGATTACGAGCAGTACTTC. Protein: CASSGKGVWDYEQYF.

This rearrangement joins TRBV7-9 to TRBJ2-7, with D maybe TRBD2 (6 bases). V was clipped by 1 base and J by 7 bases, with 17 bases between them. Germline-derived CDR1 and CDR2 are SEHNR and FQNEAQ (reference sequence). This CDR3 contains 15 residues. The CDR3 DNA reads as TGTGCCAGCAGCTTAGGAGGCGCAACGGGAGAGGAGCAGTACTTC. As protein: CASSLGGATGEEQYF.

The chain carries TRBV30 and TRBJ1-5; TRBD1 aligns across 9 bases. The V and J ends lost 3 bases and 3 bases, in that order; junction bases with no gene match: 3. The CDR3 covers 14 residues. The germline CDR1 and CDR2 sequences are GTSNPN and SVGIG (reference sequence). Here the CDR3 reads CAWRDRGYNQPQHF. DNA for the CDR3: TGTGCCTGGAGGGACAGGGGCTACAATCAGCCCCAGCATTTT.

The V call is TRBV6-4, the J call TRBJ2-1, with D possibly matching TRBD2 (6 bases). The CDR3 contains 17 residues. Trimming took off 6 bases at V and 4 bases at J, with 22 bases between the two ends. Germline lookup yields CDR1 MRHNA and CDR2 SNTAGT. The chain's CDR3 is CASSPGVGGTLYNEQFF. The CDR3 coding sequence is TGTGCCAGCAGCCCCGGGGTGGGCGGGACTCTTTACAATGAGCAGTTCTTC.

The chain joins TRBV5-5 to TRBJ1-1; D possibly corresponds to TRBD1 (5 bases). V lost 4 bases to trimming and J lost 4 bases, with 17 bases between them. CDR1 is SGHKS and CDR2 is YYEKEE in the germline V gene (reference sequence). The CDR3 length is 15 residues. DNA of the CDR3: TGTGCCAGCAGCCCCCGGGATCAGGGAGGCACTGAAGCTTTCTTT. Translated: CASSPRDQGGTEAFF.

This clone occurred once. The genes are TRBV19 and TRBJ2-3; 7 bases line up with TRBD1. With V trimmed by 6 bases and J by 4 bases, 7 bases remained unmatched. This CDR3 comprises 14 residues. Looked up from germline, CDR1 is LNHDA and CDR2 is SQIVND (reference sequence). This CDR3 reads CASRATGAADTQYF. The DNA for the CDR3 is TGTGCCAGTAGGGCTACAGGGGCGGCAGATACGCAGTATTTT.

The CDR3, as DNA: TGTGCCAGTAGTATCCGGCCCAGGGACTACGAGCAGTACTTC. It specifies CASSIRPRDYEQYF. The J gene is TRBJ2-7, the V gene TRBV19; D is possibly TRBD1 (5 bases). Deletions cut 3 bases from V and 3 bases from J, with 12 bases between. CDR1 is LNHDA, CDR2 SQIVND, per germline (reference sequence). This CDR3 is 14 amino acids long.

This chain joins TRBV4-3 and TRBJ2-7; D possibly uses TRBD1 or TRBD2 (5 bases each). Trimming removed 0 bases from V and 0 bases from J, with 12 bases in between. Germline CDR1 and CDR2: LGHNA and YSLEER. The CDR3 sequence is 16 residues long. The CDR3 loop reads CASSQEGPGGSYEQYF. CDR3 sequence (DNA): TGCGCCAGCAGCCAAGAAGGTCCTGGGGGCTCCTACGAGCAGTACTTC.

This chain links TRBV9 with TRBJ2-3; D is perhaps TRBD2 (6 bases). Trimming removed 0 bases at V and 5 bases at J, with 19 bases between. This CDR3 comprises 17 residues. Germline V gene sequence: CDR1 SGDLS, CDR2 YYNGEE. CDR3 coding DNA: TGTGCCAGCAGCGTAGGTGGTCCTAGCGTGGGGGGAGATACGCAGTATTTT. This sequence encodes CASSVGGPSVGGDTQYF.